A selection of T cell receptor beta chains follows, all from one sample in a study of Graves' ophthalmopathy and Graves' hyperthyroidism. TCRdb fed the multiplex PCR reads into MiXCR, producing one record per CDR3 protein. This table holds 240,000 or so distinct CDR3 sequences, 40% to 50% found once. The sequenced material came from peripheral blood. Source of these receptors: an adult man with Graves' ophthalmopathy. Each CDR3 is given with its conserved first and last residue. A D gene is named only where the DNA matches it firmly. The size of a clone is reported for some rows only, either as once, few or many, or as a class for expanded clones.

TRBJ2-7	TRBV7-9	.	.	TGTGCCAGCAGCTTAGTAGGTTTCGTGGTAGCCTACGAGCAGTACTTC	CASSLVGFVVAYEQYF
TRBJ1-1	TRBV25-1	.	many	TGTGCCAGCAGTTTCAGCTTGAACACTGAAGCTTTCTTT	CASSFSLNTEAFF
TRBJ1-1	TRBV11-2	.	few	TGTGCCAGCAGCCACGATGGGGAGGGCGAAGCTTTCTTT	CASSHDGEGEAFF
TRBJ1-4	TRBV6-5	.	.	TGTGCCAGCAGTTACAGAGGGCGGGGGGTTGAAAAACTGTTTTTT	CASSYRGRGVEKLFF
TRBJ2-7	TRBV5-6	.	.	TGTGCCAGCAGCTTTAGACCGAACTCCTACGAGCAGTACTTC	CASSFRPNSYEQYF
TRBJ1-4	TRBV5-1	.	.	TGCGCCAGCAGCTTGTCCACGGGGACTGTGGAAAAACTGTTTTTT	CASSLSTGTVEKLFF
TRBJ1-4	TRBV7-9	.	few	TGTGCCAGCAGCTTAGCGGGGGGTAGCGAAAAACTGTTTTTT	CASSLAGGSEKLFF
TRBJ2-5	TRBV9	TRBD2	.	TGTGCCAGCAGCGGATCAAGCGGGGGCCTAGAGACCCAGTACTTC	CASSGSSGGLETQYF
TRBJ1-1	TRBV20-1	.	many	TGCAGTGCTCCCCAGCCCGGGGGACGGACTGAAGCTTTCTTT	CSAPQPGGRTEAFF
TRBJ2-7	TRBV20-1	.	.	TGCAGTGCGCGTCGAGACAGCGTCTCCTACGAGCAGTACTTC	CSARRDSVSYEQYF
TRBJ1-2	TRBV9	.	.	TGCGCCAGCAGCCAAGCTTTTCTGCGGGGCGGAGGCTACACCTTC	CASSQAFLRGGGYTF
TRBJ2-7	TRBV19	TRBD1	.	TGTGCCAGTAGTCCCCGGGACAGGACCTACGAGCAGTACTTC	CASSPRDRTYEQYF
TRBJ1-2	TRBV5-1	.	.	TGCGCCAGCAGCGTATCCGGGACTTACAAGTATGGCTACACCTTC	CASSVSGTYKYGYTF
TRBJ2-1	TRBV9	.	.	TGTGCCAGCAGCTACCGGGGCGACAATGAGCAGTTCTTC	CASSYRGDNEQFF
TRBJ2-5	TRBV6-1	TRBD1	few	TGTGCCAGCACCCTCGGACAGGGGTTAATCCAAGAGACCCAGTACTTC	CASTLGQGLIQETQYF
TRBJ1-1	TRBV15	.	.	TGTGCCACCAGCAGATCCAGGGGCCCGTCGAACACTGAAGCTTTCTTT	CATSRSRGPSNTEAFF
TRBJ1-2	TRBV6-5	.	.	TGTGCCAGCAGCATGGGGGACTATGGCTACACCTTC	CASSMGDYGYTF
TRBJ2-5	TRBV12-3/TRBV12-4	.	.	TGTGCCAGCAGTTTGGCCAGAAAAGAGACCCAGTACTTC	CASSLARKETQYF
TRBJ2-7	TRBV20-1	.	few	TGCAGTGCTAGAGCCGACAGTGAGGAGCAGTACTTC	CSARADSEEQYF
TRBJ2-7	TRBV3-1	TRBD2	.	TGTGCCAGCAGCTTCCGGACTAGCGGGATCTACGAGCAGTACTTC	CASSFRTSGIYEQYF
TRBJ1-5	TRBV12-3/TRBV12-4	.	few	TGTGCCAGCAGTGAAGGGAGGACAGACTATAGCAATCAGCCCCAGCATTTT	CASSEGRTDYSNQPQHF
TRBJ1-2	TRBV6-5	.	.	TGTGCCAGCAGCTCGGGGGTCGATGGCTACACCTTC	CASSSGVDGYTF
TRBJ2-7	TRBV29-1	.	.	TGCAGCTTGGGGAACGAGCAGTACTTC	CSLGNEQYF
TRBJ1-4	TRBV12-3/TRBV12-4	.	.	TGTGCCAGCAGTTTAGCGCCATTGGGGGTTTCGTTACTGTTTTTT	CASSLAPLGVSLLFF
TRBJ1-1	TRBV25-1	TRBD1	.	TGTGCCAGCAGTGAATTCCCCGGGACAGGGACTGGTGAAGCTTTCTTT	CASSEFPGTGTGEAFF
TRBJ1-5	TRBV7-8	TRBD1	few	TGTGCCAGCAGCGAGACACAGGGGGCCCTGCTTCAGCCCCAGCATTTT	CASSETQGALLQPQHF
TRBJ1-4	TRBV7-2	.	.	TGTGCCAGCAGCCCGGGACTAGCTAATGAAAAACTGTTTTTT	CASSPGLANEKLFF
TRBJ2-7	TRBV10-2	.	.	TGCGCCAGCAGTGAGTCAGGGACCTTCCTCTACGAGCAGTACTTC	CASSESGTFLYEQYF
TRBJ2-5	TRBV7-3	TRBD2	few	TGTGCCAGCAGCATCAGCGGGGCCGAGACCCAGTACTTC	CASSISGAETQYF
TRBJ1-2	TRBV5-6	.	few	TGTGCCAGCAGCTTGATTCCAGGGAAAGAGGGTGACTATGGCTACACCTTC	CASSLIPGKEGDYGYTF
TRBJ2-7	TRBV6-5	.	.	TGTGCCAGCAGTTACGGTGATTCCGGGTACGAGCAGTACTTC	CASSYGDSGYEQYF
TRBJ1-2	TRBV29-1	TRBD1	many	TGCAGCGTTGCCTCGGGACAGGGTTTGGGCTACACCTTC	CSVASGQGLGYTF
TRBJ2-5	TRBV12-3/TRBV12-4	.	.	TGTGCCAGCTCCAGAGGGGGAGAGACCCAGTACTTC	CASSRGGETQYF
TRBJ1-1	TRBV2	.	.	TGTGCCAGCGGTGGGACGCCGGACACTGAAGCTTTCTTT	CASGGTPDTEAFF
TRBJ2-3	TRBV25-1	.	few	TGTGCCAGCAGTGAATATTCAGCGGCTAGCACAGATACGCAGTATTTT	CASSEYSAASTDTQYF
TRBJ2-5	TRBV20-1	.	many	TGCAGTGCTAGAGATGGATGGACAGCCCAAGAGACCCAGTACTTC	CSARDGWTAQETQYF
TRBJ2-1	TRBV7-1	TRBD2	.	TGTGCCAGCGTCGAGGGAGCGGGAGCGGGCAATGAGCAGTTCTTC	CASVEGAGAGNEQFF
TRBJ1-2	TRBV10-3	.	.	TGTGCCAGCCTGGGCAGTAACCATGGCTACACCTTC	CASLGSNHGYTF
TRBJ1-3	TRBV29-1	.	.	TGCAGCGCCAGCTCTGGAAACACCATATATTTT	CSASSGNTIYF
TRBJ1-4	TRBV7-3	TRBD1	.	TGTGCCAGCAGCTTAACAGACAGGGTTAATGAAAAACTGTTTTTT	CASSLTDRVNEKLFF
TRBJ1-2	TRBV9	.	few	TGTGCCAGCAGCGTAGCCTCTACCCCTTCAGGCGGCTACACCTTC	CASSVASTPSGGYTF
TRBJ2-7	TRBV5-1	.	few	TGCGCCAGCAACGTGGGGGTCACCTCCTACGAGCAGTACTTC	CASNVGVTSYEQYF
TRBJ1-2	TRBV7-2	.	.	TGTGCCAGCAGCCCAATGGGGGCGGGTGGCTACACCTTC	CASSPMGAGGYTF
TRBJ1-2	TRBV6-5	TRBD1	many	TGTGCCAGCAGTCCCGGGACAGCTAACTATGGCTACACCTTC	CASSPGTANYGYTF
TRBJ1-1	TRBV10-3	.	once	TGTGCCAGCAGTTACTCGGCAGGGAGTAGGCCTGAAGCTTTCTTT	CASSYSAGSRPEAFF
TRBJ2-6	TRBV7-8	.	many	TGTGCCAGCAGCTTTGCAAACTCTGGGGCCAACGTCCTGACTTTC	CASSFANSGANVLTF
TRBJ1-2	TRBV19	TRBD1	few	TGTGCCAGTAGTACAGGGACAGGGGGCGCGAGGGGCTACACCTTC	CASSTGTGGARGYTF
TRBJ1-6	TRBV3-1	.	.	TGTGCCAGCAGTCCGGAGACAGTTAATTCACCCCTCCACTTT	CASSPETVNSPLHF
TRBJ1-5	TRBV11-2	TRBD1	.	TGTGCCAGCAGCTTAGGAACCGGGACAGTCATCAATCAGCCCCAGCATTTT	CASSLGTGTVINQPQHF
TRBJ2-5	TRBV2	.	.	TGTGCCAGCAGTGGACATGAGACCCAGTACTTC	CASSGHETQYF